Given below is one TCR beta chain in context. Its antigen is unidentified. Germline values: CDR1 ENHRY, CDR2 SYGVKD. V was clipped by 10 bases and J by 4 bases, with 20 bases between them. This CDR3 is built from 15 residues. A multiplex PCR was run with 60 Vbeta primers and 13 Jbeta primers. Produced via immunoSEQ multiplex PCR; TCRdb's table is partial and in-frame only. The sample gives 150,000 to 200,000 clones, approximately 70% of which show up once; 4.7% is in the top ten. This specimen comes from a study of cytomegalovirus exposure and HLA in healthy donors. Overall study findings and caveats: Later analysis identified 15,000 to 20,000 TCR beta sequences associated with HLA alleles, using a false discovery rate threshold of 0.05. Sequencing likely caused a cluster of highly shared sequence variants.

Each of the donors was a healthy bone marrow donor. Specimen: PBMCs. The gene calls are TRBV10-3 and TRBJ2-1; the D gene is possibly TRBD2 (5 bases). This receptor was taken from a man younger than 35 in good health and CMV-seropositive. The CDR3 spells CATNDGDPGYNEQFF. In DNA form, the CDR3 reads TGTGCCACCAACGACGGGGATCCGGGGTACAATGAGCAGTTCTTC.